This T cell receptor (beta chain) was recorded in a study of Ad26.COV2.S vaccination and SARS-CoV-2 variants (dated by TCRdb to about 2021). About the study as a whole: Vaccine-arm donors came from COV1001, a multicentre, randomized, double-blind, placebo-controlled phase I-IIa trial of Ad26.COV2.S in healthy adults. Sequencing of the TCRbeta repertoire served to evaluate the specificity and breadth of SARS-CoV-2-reactive T cell receptors following Ad26.COV2.S vaccination. Ad26.COV2.S was given intramuscularly at 5x10^10 or 1x10^11 viral particles, as a single shot or as two shots 56 days apart. Trial participants were randomized into five groups of five, in which low-dose or high-dose Ad26.COV2.S was given once or twice, or placebo was given on both occasions. Investigators did not know the trial group allocation while performing experiments and assessing outcomes. The TCR-sequenced set comprised roughly 30 samples: about 19 Ad26.COV2.S vaccine recipients, 5 placebo recipients and 8 SARS-CoV-2 convalescent individuals.

In light of the paper, this sample's treatment or condition label describes: some 20 received Ad26.COV2.S at low or high dose, single or two shots; a few received placebo; per-sample allocation not given. Repertoires of vaccine and placebo recipients were sequenced from samples taken on day 63 after the first injection. In Cohort 1b, about 25 adults aged 18-55 years were enrolled at a single site in Boston, USA, between 29 July and 7 August 2020. Ad26.COV2.S was a replication-incompetent adenovirus type 26 vector expressing a prefusion-stabilized SARS-CoV-2 spike protein from the original Wuhan strain. As for this clone: The antigen it binds to is not known. Within one base of it there is no much larger clone, and no base qualities were kept.

From a lookup of the germline V gene, CDR1 and CDR2 are SGHTA and FQGNSA. The CDR3 has 13 amino acids, counting the end cysteine and phenylalanine. Here the CDR3 DNA is all that survives: 39 bases in frame from base 1. The germline ends are 11 bases apart after V is trimmed by 1 base and J by 8 bases. TCRbeta CDR3 regions were sequenced with the immunoSEQ Assay. After extraction, genomic DNA underwent amplification by bias-controlled multiplex PCR, followed by high-throughput sequencing. In the authors' own workflow: Collapsing and filtering of sequences were performed to quantify the absolute abundance of each unique TCRbeta CDR3 region. T cell fraction was estimated by normalizing TCRbeta template counts to usable DNA, which was measured by amplifying reference genes present in all nucleated cells. Repertoire TCRs were annotated as SARS-CoV-2-specific when V gene, CDR3 amino acid sequence and J gene were exactly matched to a known reactive TCR set. MIRA supplied the reference SARS-CoV-2 TCR set, which was filtered for enrichment in COVID-19-positive ImmuneCODE repertoires so that public or cross-reactive TCRs were removed. Drawing on the MIRA antigens, annotated TCRs were analysed further at the level of specific ORF or position within ORF. Breadth was defined as the number of annotated unique rearrangements divided by the total number of unique productive rearrangements, and depth was defined as the summed frequency of the annotated unique rearrangements. TCR breadth was compared between groups using two-sided Wilcoxon rank-sum tests. In its TCRdb copy, this immuneACCESS table keeps in-frame sequences only and misses some clones. Where compared with another copy, unresolved V genes explain less than half of these, and the others have no known cause. V and J calls and clone size are as listed in that table; D and trimming were resolved from the DNA. This sample is represented by fewer than 900,000 clones; 89% of them were singletons. The top ten hold about 1.5% of the sample.

What the research found in general, with its limitations: Ad26.COV2.S recipients had higher spike-specific TCR breadth than placebo recipients (P = 0.0014). It was noted by the authors that total T cell responses may have been underestimated by the TCR breadth and depth analyses. Comparable non-spike TCR breadth was observed between vaccine and placebo recipients, consistent with only spike being contained in the vaccine. The study was not powered for comparison of responses between vaccine doses or regimens. Substantial breadth of spike-specific CD8+ and CD4+ T cell responses was reported after vaccination.

The rearranged chain carries TRBV7-2 and TRBJ1-1, with the D gene not confidently named. This receptor was obtained from a person between 18 and 59 years old who received the Ad26.COV2.S COVID-19 vaccine or a placebo. The source was peripheral blood, collected in a trial of Ad26.COV2.S vaccine versus placebo. The CDR3 protein is CASSLDWVYEAFF. In nucleotide form, the sequence is TGTGCCAGCAGCTTAGATTGGGTGTACGAAGCTTTCTTT.